This T cell receptor (beta chain) was retrieved from a study of T cells in localized non-small cell lung cancer. Study results and limitations: Greater blood T cell density accompanied longer overall survival.

Points on this clone: Its matching antigen is unknown.

The germline V gene has CDR1 SQVTM and CDR2 ANQGSEA. The CDR3 is 16 residues long. Trimming removed 1 base from V and 7 bases from J, with 23 bases in between. The method was immunoSEQ multiplex PCR; TCRdb's version includes in-frame clones alone and lacks a portion of them. This sample has under 65,000 clones, with approximately 80% found just once. This clonotype was sampled from an older female donor with stage II squamous cell lung carcinoma. This rearrangement joins TRBV29-1 to TRBJ2-7; D call uncertain. Sequenced here: peripheral blood, sampled before any cancer treatment. This CDR3 reads CSVEGGPDVRFREQYF. DNA of the CDR3: TGCAGCGTTGAAGGGGGTCCAGATGTGAGATTCCGAGAGCAGTACTTC.